This T cell receptor beta chain stems from a study of HIV-infected children after antiretroviral therapy interruption. This clonotype was counted many times. A 3' RACE protocol on RNA, with unique molecular identifiers, produced the TCR library. TCRdb itself ran the 3' RACE reads through MiXCR, one entry per CDR3 protein. Among about 40,000 distinct CDR3 sequences listed, 6.5% were seen once. The treatment here: PENTA 11 planned treatment interruption arm or continuous ART arm. The CDR3 has 14 residues. Germline CDR1 reads ENHRY; CDR2 reads SYGVKD. Between the trimmed V and J ends, which lost 5 bases and 0 bases, there was a span of 10 bases.

Material: CD45RA+ CD4+ T cells from PBMCs, pooled from several time points, obtained from a donor given antiretroviral therapy, either interrupted or continuous. This sample's subset: naive CD4+ CD45RA+ CD45RO- T cells. This TCR was sampled from a pool of human donors with HIV. The V call is TRBV10-3, the J call TRBJ1-1; D unclear. For the CDR3, the DNA is TGTGCCATCAGTAAGGACCTTCTGAACACTGAAGCTTTCTTT. Translated, it gives CAISKDLLNTEAFF.